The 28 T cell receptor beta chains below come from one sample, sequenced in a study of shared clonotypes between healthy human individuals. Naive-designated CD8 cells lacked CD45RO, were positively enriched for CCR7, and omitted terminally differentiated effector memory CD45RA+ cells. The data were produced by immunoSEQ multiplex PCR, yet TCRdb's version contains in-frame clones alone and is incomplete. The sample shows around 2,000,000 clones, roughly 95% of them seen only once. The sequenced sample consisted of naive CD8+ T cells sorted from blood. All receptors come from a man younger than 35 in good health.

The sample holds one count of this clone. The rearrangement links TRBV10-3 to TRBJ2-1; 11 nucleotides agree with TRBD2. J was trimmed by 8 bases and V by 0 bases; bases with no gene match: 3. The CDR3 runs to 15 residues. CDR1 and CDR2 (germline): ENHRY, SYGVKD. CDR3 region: CAISESTSGMDEQFF. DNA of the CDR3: TGTGCCATCAGTGAGTCGACTAGCGGGATGGATGAGCAGTTCTTC.

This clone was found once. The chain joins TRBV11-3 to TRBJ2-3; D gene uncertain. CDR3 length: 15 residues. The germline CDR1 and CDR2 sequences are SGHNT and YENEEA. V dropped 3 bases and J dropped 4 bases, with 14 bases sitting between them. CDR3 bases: TGTGCCAGCAGCTTCATGGACGATGGTGCAGATACGCAGTATTTT. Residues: CASSFMDDGADTQYF.

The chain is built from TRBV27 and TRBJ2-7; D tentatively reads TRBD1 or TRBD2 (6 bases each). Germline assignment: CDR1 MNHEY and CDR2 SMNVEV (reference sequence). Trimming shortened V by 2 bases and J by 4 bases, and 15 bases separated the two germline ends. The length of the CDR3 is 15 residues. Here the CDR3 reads CASSLTGGGRYEQYF. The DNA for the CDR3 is TGTGCCAGCAGTTTAACTGGAGGGGGTCGTTACGAGCAGTACTTC.

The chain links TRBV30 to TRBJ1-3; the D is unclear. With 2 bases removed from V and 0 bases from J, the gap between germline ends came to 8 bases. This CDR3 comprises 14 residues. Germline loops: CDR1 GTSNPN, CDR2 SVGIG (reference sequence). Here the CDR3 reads CAWSWAASGNTIYF. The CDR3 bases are TGTGCCTGGAGTTGGGCCGCCTCTGGAAACACCATATATTTT.

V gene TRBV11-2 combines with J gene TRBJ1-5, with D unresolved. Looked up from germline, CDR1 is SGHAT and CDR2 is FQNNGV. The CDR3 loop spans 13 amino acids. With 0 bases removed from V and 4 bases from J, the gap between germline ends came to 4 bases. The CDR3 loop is CASSLESNQPQHF. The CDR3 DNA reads TGTGCCAGCAGCTTAGAGAGTAATCAGCCCCAGCATTTT.

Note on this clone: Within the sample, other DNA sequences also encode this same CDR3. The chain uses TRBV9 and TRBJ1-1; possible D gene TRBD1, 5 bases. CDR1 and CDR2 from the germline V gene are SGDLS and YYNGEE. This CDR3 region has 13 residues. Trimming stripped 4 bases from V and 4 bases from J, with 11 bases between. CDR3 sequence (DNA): TGTGCCAGCAGCCCCGGGGGGACCACTGAAGCTTTCTTT. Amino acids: CASSPGGTTEAFF.

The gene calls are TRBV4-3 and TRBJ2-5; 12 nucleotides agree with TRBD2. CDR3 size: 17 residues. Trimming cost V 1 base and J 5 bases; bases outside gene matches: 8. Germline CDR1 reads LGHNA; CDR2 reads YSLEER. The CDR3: CASSQVLAGGGWETQYF. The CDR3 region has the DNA TGCGCCAGCAGCCAAGTACTAGCGGGAGGCGGCTGGGAGACCCAGTACTTC.

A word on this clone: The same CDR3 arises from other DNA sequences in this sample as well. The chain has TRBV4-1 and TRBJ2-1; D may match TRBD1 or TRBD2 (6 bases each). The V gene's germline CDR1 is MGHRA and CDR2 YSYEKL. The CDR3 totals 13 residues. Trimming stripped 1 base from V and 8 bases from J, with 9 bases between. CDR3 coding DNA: TGCGCCAGCAGCCAAGTAAGGGGGGATGAGCAGTTCTTC. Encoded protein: CASSQVRGDEQFF.

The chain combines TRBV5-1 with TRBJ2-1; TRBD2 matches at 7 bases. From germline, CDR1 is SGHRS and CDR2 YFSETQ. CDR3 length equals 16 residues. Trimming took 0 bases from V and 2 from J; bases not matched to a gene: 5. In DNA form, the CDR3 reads TGCGCCAGCAGCTTGGACGGCGGGAGCCCCTACAATGAGCAGTTCTTC. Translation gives CASSLDGGSPYNEQFF.

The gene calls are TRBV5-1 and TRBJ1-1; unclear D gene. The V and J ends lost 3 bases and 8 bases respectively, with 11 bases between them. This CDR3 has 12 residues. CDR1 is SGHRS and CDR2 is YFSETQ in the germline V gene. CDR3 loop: CASSSNTGEAFF. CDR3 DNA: TGCGCCAGCAGCTCGAACACGGGGGAAGCTTTCTTT.

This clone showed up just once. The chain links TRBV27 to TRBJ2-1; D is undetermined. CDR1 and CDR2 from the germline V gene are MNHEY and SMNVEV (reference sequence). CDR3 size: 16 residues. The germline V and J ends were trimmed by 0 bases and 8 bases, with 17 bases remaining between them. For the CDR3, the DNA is TGTGCCAGCAGTTTATCAGTCGCGAGCCTACTCGATGAGCAGTTCTTC. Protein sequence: CASSLSVASLLDEQFF.

The CDR3 sequence is CASSLSVANTEAFF. Here the CDR3 DNA reads TGTGCCAGCAGTTTATCAGTTGCGAACACTGAAGCTTTCTTT. The chain combines TRBV28 with TRBJ1-1; no firm D call. V shed 1 base and J shed 1 base, with 7 bases lying between them. The CDR3 loop spans 14 amino acids. Germline-derived CDR1 and CDR2 are MDHEN and SYDVKM.

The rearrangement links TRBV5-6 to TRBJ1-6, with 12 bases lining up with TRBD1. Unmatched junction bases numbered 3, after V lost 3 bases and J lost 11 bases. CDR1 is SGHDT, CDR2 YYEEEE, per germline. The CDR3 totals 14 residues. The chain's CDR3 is CASSWGTGGAPLHF. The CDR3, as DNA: TGTGCCAGCAGCTGGGGGACAGGGGGCGCACCCCTCCACTTT.

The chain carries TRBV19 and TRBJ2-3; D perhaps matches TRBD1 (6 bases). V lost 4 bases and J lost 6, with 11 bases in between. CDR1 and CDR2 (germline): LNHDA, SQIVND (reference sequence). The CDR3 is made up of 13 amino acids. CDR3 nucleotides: TGTGCCAGTAGTAGCACAGGGTGGGATACGCAGTATTTT. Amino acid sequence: CASSSTGWDTQYF.

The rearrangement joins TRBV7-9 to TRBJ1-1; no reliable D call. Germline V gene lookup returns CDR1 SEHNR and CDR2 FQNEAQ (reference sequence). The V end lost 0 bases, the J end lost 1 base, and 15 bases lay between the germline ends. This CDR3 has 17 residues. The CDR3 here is CASSLAQGPGGNTEAFF. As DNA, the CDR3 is TGTGCCAGCAGCTTAGCCCAAGGACCAGGCGGGAACACTGAAGCTTTCTTT.

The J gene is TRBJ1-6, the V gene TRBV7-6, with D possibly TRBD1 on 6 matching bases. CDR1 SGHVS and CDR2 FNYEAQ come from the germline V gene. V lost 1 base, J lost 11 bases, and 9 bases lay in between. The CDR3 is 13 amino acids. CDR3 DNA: TGTGCCAGCAGCTTAGAAGAGGGGGCACCCCTCCACTTT. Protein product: CASSLEEGAPLHF.

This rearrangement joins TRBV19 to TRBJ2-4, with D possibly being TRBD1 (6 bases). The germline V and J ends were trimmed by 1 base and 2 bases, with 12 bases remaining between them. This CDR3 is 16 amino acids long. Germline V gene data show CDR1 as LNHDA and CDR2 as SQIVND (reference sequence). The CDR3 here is CASSIVWDTTKNIQYF. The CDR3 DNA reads TGTGCCAGTAGTATAGTTTGGGACACAACCAAAAACATTCAGTACTTC.

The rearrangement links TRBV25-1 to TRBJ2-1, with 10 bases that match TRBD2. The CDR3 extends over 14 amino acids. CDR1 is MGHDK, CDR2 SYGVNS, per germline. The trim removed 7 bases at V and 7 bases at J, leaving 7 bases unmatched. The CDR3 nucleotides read TGTGCCAGCAACAGCGGGGGGGTGTTAAATGAGCAGTTCTTC. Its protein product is CASNSGGVLNEQFF.

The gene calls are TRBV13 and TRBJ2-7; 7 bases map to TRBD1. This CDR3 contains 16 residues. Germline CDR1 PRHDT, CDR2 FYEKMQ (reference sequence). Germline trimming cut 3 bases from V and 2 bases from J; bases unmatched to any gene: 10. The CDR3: CASSFHSRQGPYEQYF. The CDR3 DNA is TGTGCCAGCAGCTTCCACTCGAGACAGGGCCCCTACGAGCAGTACTTC.

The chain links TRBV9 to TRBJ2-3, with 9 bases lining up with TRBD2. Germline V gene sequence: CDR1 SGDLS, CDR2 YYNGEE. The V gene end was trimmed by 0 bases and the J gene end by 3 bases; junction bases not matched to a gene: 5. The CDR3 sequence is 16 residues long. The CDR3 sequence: CASSVAGLAGTDTQYF. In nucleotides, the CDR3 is TGTGCCAGCAGCGTAGCTGGTCTAGCGGGAACAGATACGCAGTATTTT. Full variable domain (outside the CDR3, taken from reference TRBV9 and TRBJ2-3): DSGVTQTPKHLITATGQRVTLRCSPRSGDLSVYWYQQSLDQGLQFLIQYYNGEERAKGNILERFSAQQFPDLHSELNLSSLELGDSALYFCASSVAGLAGTDTQYFGPGTRLTVL.

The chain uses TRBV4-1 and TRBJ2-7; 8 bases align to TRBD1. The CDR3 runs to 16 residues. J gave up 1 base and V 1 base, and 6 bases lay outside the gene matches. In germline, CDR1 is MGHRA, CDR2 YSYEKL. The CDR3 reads CASSQGGDRGSYEQYF. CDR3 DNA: TGCGCCAGCAGCCAAGGGGGAGACAGGGGATCCTACGAGCAGTACTTC.

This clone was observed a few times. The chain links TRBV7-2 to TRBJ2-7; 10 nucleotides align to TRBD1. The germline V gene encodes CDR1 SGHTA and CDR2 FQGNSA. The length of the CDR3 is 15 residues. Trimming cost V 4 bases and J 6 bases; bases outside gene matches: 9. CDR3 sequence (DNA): TGTGCCAGCAGCTCTCCGGGACAGGGGTCCCGCGAGCAGTACTTC. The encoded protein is CASSSPGQGSREQYF.

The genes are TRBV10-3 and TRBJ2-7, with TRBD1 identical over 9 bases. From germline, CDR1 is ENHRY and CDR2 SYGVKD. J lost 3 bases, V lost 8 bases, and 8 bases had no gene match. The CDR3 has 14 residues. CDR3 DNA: TGTGCCATCCGGGGACAGGGTCCTTTCTACGAGCAGTACTTC. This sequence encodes CAIRGQGPFYEQYF.

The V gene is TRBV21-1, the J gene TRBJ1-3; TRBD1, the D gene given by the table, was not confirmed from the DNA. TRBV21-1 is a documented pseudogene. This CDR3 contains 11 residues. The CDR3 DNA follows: TGTGCCAAACAGGGAAGAAACACCATATATTTT. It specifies CAKQGRNTIYF.

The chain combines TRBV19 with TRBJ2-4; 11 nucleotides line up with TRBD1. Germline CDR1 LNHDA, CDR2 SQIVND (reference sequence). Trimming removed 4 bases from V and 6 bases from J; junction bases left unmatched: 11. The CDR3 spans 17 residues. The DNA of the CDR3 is TGTGCCAGTAGTACCCCGGGACAGGGGGACGGTGGAAACATTCAGTACTTC. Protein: CASSTPGQGDGGNIQYF. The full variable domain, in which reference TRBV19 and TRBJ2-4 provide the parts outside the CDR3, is DGGITQSPKYLFRKEGQNVTLSCEQNLNHDAMYWYRQDPGQGLRLIYYSQIVNDFQKGDIAEGYSVSREKKESFPLTVTSAQKNPTAFYLCASSTPGQGDGGNIQYFGAGTRLSVL.

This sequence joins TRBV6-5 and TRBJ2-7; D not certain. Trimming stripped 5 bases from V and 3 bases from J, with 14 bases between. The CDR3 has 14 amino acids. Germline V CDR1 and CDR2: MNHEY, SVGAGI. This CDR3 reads CASSPLSEIYEQYF. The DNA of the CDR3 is TGTGCCAGCAGTCCCCTTTCCGAAATCTACGAGCAGTACTTC.

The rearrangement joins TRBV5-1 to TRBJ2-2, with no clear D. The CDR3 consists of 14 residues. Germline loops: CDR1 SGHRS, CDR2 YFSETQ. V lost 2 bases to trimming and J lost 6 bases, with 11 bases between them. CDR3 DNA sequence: TGCGCCAGCAGCTTCCGGCTAGAATCCGGGGAGCTGTTTTTT. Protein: CASSFRLESGELFF.

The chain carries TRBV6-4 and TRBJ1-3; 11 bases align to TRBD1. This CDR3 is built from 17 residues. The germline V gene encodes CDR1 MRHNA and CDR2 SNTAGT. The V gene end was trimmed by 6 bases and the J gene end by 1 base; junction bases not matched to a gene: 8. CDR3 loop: CASSRDRGVKSGNTIYF. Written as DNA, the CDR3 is TGTGCCAGCAGCCGGGACAGGGGGGTTAAGTCTGGAAACACCATATATTTT.